These T cell receptor beta chains were read from a single sample in a study of OX40 agonist ivuxolimab in advanced cancers. Clones were read by immunoSEQ multiplex PCR, and TCRdb kept only the in-frame ones, dropping some. This table holds about 20,000 clones, 86% found once. The specimen comprised CD4+ or CD8+ T cells sorted from blood, sampled in a trial of the OX40 agonist ivuxolimab. The source is an adult with an advanced solid tumor such as melanoma, head and neck, liver or kidney cancer. Each CDR3 is given with its conserved first and last residue. D genes are given only for firm matches. Expanded clones get a size class; other rows say once, few or many, or leave the size out.

v_call: TRBV6-6
d_call: -
clone_size: -
j_call: TRBJ2-3
cdr3_nt: TGTGCCAGCAGTTACTCGATATGGGATACGCAGTATTTT
cdr3_aa: CASSYSIWDTQYF

v_call: TRBV7-6
d_call: -
clone_size: few
j_call: TRBJ1-5
cdr3_nt: TGTGCCAGCAGCTTCCGCGCGGGTAGCAATCAGCCCCAGCATTTT
cdr3_aa: CASSFRAGSNQPQHF

v_call: TRBV7-9
d_call: TRBD2
clone_size: few
j_call: TRBJ2-1
cdr3_nt: TGTGCCAGCAGCTTCGGGACTAGCGGGAAGGTTGAGCAGTTCTTC
cdr3_aa: CASSFGTSGKVEQFF

v_call: TRBV11-2
d_call: -
clone_size: -
j_call: TRBJ1-6
cdr3_nt: TGTGCCAGCAGCTACACCTATAATTCACCCCTCCACTTT
cdr3_aa: CASSYTYNSPLHF

v_call: TRBV28
d_call: -
clone_size: -
j_call: TRBJ1-1
cdr3_nt: TGTGCCAGCAGTTCACGGGCCAGGGAGGCTGAAGCTTTCTTT
cdr3_aa: CASSSRAREAEAFF

v_call: TRBV28
d_call: -
clone_size: -
j_call: TRBJ1-6
cdr3_nt: TGTGCCGGCGGATCGGGCCGGATGGGGTCACCCCTCCACTTT
cdr3_aa: CAGGSGRMGSPLHF

v_call: TRBV19
d_call: -
clone_size: once
j_call: TRBJ2-7
cdr3_nt: TGTGCCAGTAGTATAGACGGATTCTACGAGCAGTACTTC
cdr3_aa: CASSIDGFYEQYF

v_call: TRBV28
d_call: -
clone_size: -
j_call: TRBJ1-2
cdr3_nt: TGTGCCAGCAGTTTAAGCTATGGCTACACCTTC
cdr3_aa: CASSLSYGYTF

v_call: TRBV10-3
d_call: TRBD2
clone_size: medium-sized
j_call: TRBJ2-1
cdr3_nt: TGTGCCATCAGTGAGGTCGGGCGGGAGGTCTACAATGAGCAGTTCTTC
cdr3_aa: CAISEVGREVYNEQFF

v_call: TRBV7-3
d_call: TRBD2
clone_size: -
j_call: TRBJ2-3
cdr3_nt: TGTGCCAGCAGCCTAGCGGGGGGATACACAGATACGCAGTATTTT
cdr3_aa: CASSLAGGYTDTQYF

v_call: TRBV15
d_call: -
clone_size: -
j_call: TRBJ1-5
cdr3_nt: TGTGCCACCAGCAGACAGGGAGAGGGTCAGCCCCAGCATTTT
cdr3_aa: CATSRQGEGQPQHF

v_call: TRBV19
d_call: -
clone_size: -
j_call: TRBJ2-7
cdr3_nt: TGTGCCAGTAGAATGACACGCTCCTACGAGCAGTACTTC
cdr3_aa: CASRMTRSYEQYF

v_call: TRBV7-9
d_call: -
clone_size: -
j_call: TRBJ2-7
cdr3_nt: TGTGCCAGCAGCCCAGGGATCTCCTACGAGCAGTACTTC
cdr3_aa: CASSPGISYEQYF

v_call: TRBV28
d_call: TRBD1
clone_size: -
j_call: TRBJ2-7
cdr3_nt: TGTGCCAGCAGTCGACAGGGGAGCTCCTACGAGCAGTACTTC
cdr3_aa: CASSRQGSSYEQYF

v_call: TRBV14
d_call: -
clone_size: -
j_call: TRBJ2-5
cdr3_nt: TGTGCCAGCAGCCAAGGGCAGGGGTCACAAGAGACCCAGTACTTC
cdr3_aa: CASSQGQGSQETQYF

v_call: TRBV7-2
d_call: -
clone_size: -
j_call: TRBJ2-1
cdr3_nt: TGTGCCAGCAGCCCTCGGGGTAGCGGCTACAATGAGCAGTTCTTC
cdr3_aa: CASSPRGSGYNEQFF

v_call: TRBV7-3
d_call: -
clone_size: medium-sized
j_call: TRBJ2-2
cdr3_nt: TGTGCCAGCAGCTTAACCGGAGACGGCGGGGAGCTGTTTTTT
cdr3_aa: CASSLTGDGGELFF

v_call: TRBV9
d_call: -
clone_size: -
j_call: TRBJ2-2
cdr3_nt: TGTGCCAGCAGCGTAGATCGGTGGGAGACAAACACCGGGGAGCTGTTTTTT
cdr3_aa: CASSVDRWETNTGELFF

v_call: TRBV19
d_call: TRBD1
clone_size: -
j_call: TRBJ2-7
cdr3_nt: TGTGCCAGTAGTACAGGTTCGTTAGGACAGGGGTCCTACGAGCAGTACTTC
cdr3_aa: CASSTGSLGQGSYEQYF

v_call: TRBV4-1
d_call: -
clone_size: -
j_call: TRBJ2-3
cdr3_nt: TGCGCCAGCAGCCAAGACTTCCGGGGGAGAGATACGCAGTATTTT
cdr3_aa: CASSQDFRGRDTQYF

v_call: TRBV7-3
d_call: TRBD1
clone_size: -
j_call: TRBJ2-5
cdr3_nt: TGTGCCAGCAGCCCGATGACAGGGGGCTTGGAGACCCAGTACTTC
cdr3_aa: CASSPMTGGLETQYF

v_call: TRBV13
d_call: TRBD2
clone_size: -
j_call: TRBJ2-3
cdr3_nt: TGTGCCAGCAGCTTATTAGCGGGAGGCATCACAGATACGCAGTATTTT
cdr3_aa: CASSLLAGGITDTQYF

v_call: TRBV4-1
d_call: TRBD1
clone_size: -
j_call: TRBJ2-1
cdr3_nt: TGCGCCAGCAGCCAAGATTGGGCAGGGGGACCCTACAATGAGCAGTTCTTC
cdr3_aa: CASSQDWAGGPYNEQFF

v_call: TRBV19
d_call: -
clone_size: -
j_call: TRBJ2-7
cdr3_nt: TGTGCCAGTAGCCTAAGGGACCTCGACTACGAGCAGTACTTC
cdr3_aa: CASSLRDLDYEQYF